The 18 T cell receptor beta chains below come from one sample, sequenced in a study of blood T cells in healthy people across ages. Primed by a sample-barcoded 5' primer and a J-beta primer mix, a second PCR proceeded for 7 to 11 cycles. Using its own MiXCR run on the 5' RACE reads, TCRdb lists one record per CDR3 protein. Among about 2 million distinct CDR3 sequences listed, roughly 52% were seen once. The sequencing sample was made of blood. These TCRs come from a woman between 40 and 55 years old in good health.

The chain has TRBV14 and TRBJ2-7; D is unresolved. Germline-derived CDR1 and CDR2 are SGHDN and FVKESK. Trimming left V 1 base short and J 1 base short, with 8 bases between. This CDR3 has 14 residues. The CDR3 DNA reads TGTGCCAGCAGCCAAGCATACGGTTCCTACGAGCAGTACTTC. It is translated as CASSQAYGSYEQYF.

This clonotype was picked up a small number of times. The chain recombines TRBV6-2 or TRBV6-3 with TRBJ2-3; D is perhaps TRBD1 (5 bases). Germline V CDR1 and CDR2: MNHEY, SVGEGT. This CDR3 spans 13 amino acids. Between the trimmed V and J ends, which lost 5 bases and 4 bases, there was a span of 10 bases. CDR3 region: CASSPRRADTQYF. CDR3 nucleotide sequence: TGTGCCAGCAGTCCCCGCAGGGCAGATACGCAGTATTTT.

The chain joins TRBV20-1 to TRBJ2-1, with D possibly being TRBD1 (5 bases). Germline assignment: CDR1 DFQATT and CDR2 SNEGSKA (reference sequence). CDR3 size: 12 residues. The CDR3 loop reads CRWQGLGNEQFF. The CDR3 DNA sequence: TGCAGATGGCAGGGATTAGGGAATGAGCAGTTCTTC.

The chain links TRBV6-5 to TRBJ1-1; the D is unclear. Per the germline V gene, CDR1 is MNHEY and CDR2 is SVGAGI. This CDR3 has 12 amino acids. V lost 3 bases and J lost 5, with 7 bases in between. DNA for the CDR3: TGTGCCAGCAGTTATAAGGGTACTGAAGCTTTCTTT. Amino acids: CASSYKGTEAFF.

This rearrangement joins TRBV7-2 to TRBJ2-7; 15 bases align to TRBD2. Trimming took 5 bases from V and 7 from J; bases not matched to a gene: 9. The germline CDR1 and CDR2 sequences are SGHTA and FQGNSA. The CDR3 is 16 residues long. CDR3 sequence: CASSPRGTSGGKEQYF. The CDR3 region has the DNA TGTGCCAGCAGCCCGAGGGGGACTAGCGGGGGGAAAGAGCAGTACTTC.

In DNA form, the CDR3 reads TGTGCCACCAGTCCCGGGGGAAGCTCCTACAATGAGCAGTTCTTC. Its protein product is CATSPGGSSYNEQFF. The chain is built from TRBV24-1 and TRBJ2-1, with D possibly TRBD2 on 6 matching bases. CDR1 and CDR2 from the germline V gene are KGHDR and SFDVKD. This CDR3 is 15 amino acids long. The ends were cut back, 6 bases at V and 0 bases at J, with 11 bases in the middle.

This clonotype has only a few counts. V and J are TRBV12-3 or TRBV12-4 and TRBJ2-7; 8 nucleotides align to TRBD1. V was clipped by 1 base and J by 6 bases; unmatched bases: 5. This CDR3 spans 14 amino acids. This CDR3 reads CASSLGTGSCEQYF. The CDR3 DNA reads TGTGCCAGCAGTTTAGGGACAGGGTCGTGCGAGCAGTACTTC.

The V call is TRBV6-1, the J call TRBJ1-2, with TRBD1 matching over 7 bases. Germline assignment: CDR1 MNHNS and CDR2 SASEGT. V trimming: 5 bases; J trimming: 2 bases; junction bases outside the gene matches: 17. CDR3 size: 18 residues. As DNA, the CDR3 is TGTGCCAGCAGTCCTCTCCCCGGGACAGCACCGACCAACTATGGCTACACCTTC. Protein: CASSPLPGTAPTNYGYTF.

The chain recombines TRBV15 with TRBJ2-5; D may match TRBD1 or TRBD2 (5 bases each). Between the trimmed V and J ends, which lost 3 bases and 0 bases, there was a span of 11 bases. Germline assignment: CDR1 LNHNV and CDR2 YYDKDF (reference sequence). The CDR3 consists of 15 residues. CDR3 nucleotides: TGTGCCACCAGCAGTGGGACCCAGTACCAAGAGACCCAGTACTTC. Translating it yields CATSSGTQYQETQYF. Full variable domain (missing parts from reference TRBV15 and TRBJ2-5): DAMVIQNPRYQVTQFGKPVTLSCSQTLNHNVMYWYQQKSSQAPKLLFHYYDKDFNNEADTPDNFQSRRPNTSFCFLDIRSPGLGDTAMYLCATSSGTQYQETQYFGPGTRLLVL.

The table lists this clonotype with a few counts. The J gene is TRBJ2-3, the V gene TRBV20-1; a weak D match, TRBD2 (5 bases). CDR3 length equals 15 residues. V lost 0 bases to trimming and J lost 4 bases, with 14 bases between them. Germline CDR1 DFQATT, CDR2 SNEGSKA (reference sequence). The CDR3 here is CSAREDSVEPDTQYF. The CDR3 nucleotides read TGCAGTGCTAGAGAGGACTCCGTAGAACCAGATACGCAGTATTTT.

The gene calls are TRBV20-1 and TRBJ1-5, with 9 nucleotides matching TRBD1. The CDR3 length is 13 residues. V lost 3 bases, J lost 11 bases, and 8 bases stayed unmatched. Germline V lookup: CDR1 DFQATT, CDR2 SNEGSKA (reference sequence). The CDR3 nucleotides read TGCAGTGCTAGGGTACAGGGGGCCTCAGCCCAGCATTTT. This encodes CSARVQGASAQHF.

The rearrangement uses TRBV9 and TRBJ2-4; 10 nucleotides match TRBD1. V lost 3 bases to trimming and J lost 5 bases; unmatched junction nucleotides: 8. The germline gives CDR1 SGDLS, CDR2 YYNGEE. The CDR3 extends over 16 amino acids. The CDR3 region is CASSAGQGVGENIQYF. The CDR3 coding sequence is TGTGCCAGCAGCGCTGGACAGGGGGTCGGAGAAAACATTCAGTACTTC.

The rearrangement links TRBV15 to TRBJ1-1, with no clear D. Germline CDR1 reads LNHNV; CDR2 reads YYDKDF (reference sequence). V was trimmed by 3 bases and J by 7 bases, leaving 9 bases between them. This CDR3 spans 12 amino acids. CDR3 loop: CATSRDSLEAFF. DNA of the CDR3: TGTGCCACCAGCAGGGATTCGCTTGAAGCTTTCTTT.

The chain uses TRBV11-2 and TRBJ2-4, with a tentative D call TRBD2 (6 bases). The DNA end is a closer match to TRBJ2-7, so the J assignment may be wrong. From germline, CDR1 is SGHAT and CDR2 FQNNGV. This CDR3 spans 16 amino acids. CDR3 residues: CASSYTSGFRDSEQYF. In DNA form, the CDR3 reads TGTGCCAGCAGCTACACCTCAGGCTTCCGGGACTCCGAGCAGTACTTC.

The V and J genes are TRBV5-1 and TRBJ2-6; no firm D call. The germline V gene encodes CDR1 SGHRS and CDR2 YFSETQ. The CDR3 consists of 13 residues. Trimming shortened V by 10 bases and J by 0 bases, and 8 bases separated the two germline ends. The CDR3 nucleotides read TGCGCCGTGCGTGACTCTGGGGCCAACGTCCTGACTTTC. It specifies CAVRDSGANVLTF.

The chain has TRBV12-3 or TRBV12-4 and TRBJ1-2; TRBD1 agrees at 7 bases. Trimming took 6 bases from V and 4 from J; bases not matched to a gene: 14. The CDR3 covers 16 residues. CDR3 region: CASRLGPAGGPYGYTF. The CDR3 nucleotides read TGTGCCAGCAGATTGGGGCCGGCAGGGGGACCCTATGGCTACACCTTC.

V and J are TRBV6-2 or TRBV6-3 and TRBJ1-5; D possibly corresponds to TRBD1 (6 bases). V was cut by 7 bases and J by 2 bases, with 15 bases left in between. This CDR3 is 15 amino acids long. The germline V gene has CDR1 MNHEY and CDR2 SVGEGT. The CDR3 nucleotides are TGTGCCAGCACTTATTCGGGGGCTCGCAATCAGCCCCAGCATTTT. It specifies CASTYSGARNQPQHF.

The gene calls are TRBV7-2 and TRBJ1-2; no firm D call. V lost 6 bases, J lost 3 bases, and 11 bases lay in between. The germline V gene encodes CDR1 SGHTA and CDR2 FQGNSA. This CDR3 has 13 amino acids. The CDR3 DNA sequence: TGTGCCAGCAGGTCCGGGATCTACTATGGCTACACCTTC. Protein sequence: CASRSGIYYGYTF.